The 26 T cell receptor beta chains presented below share a single source sample, sequenced in a study of blood T cell dynamics during melanoma immunotherapy. Time point in this sample: pre-treatment baseline. The protocol was immunoSEQ multiplex PCR, while the TCRdb copy is restricted to in-frame clones and leaves out a portion. The sample carries 20,000 to 30,000 clones, around 88% recorded once. The specimen was blood, collected from a patient treated with checkpoint blockade. The receptors derive from a human donor with melanoma.

This clone showed up just a few times. This chain connects TRBV4-1 to TRBJ1-2; D call uncertain. The CDR3 extends over 14 amino acids. Trimming cost V 1 base and J 1 base, with 7 bases left between them. Germline CDR1 MGHRA, CDR2 YSYEKL. The CDR3 loop is CASSQVGDNYGYTF. The CDR3, as DNA: TGCGCCAGCAGCCAAGTAGGAGATAACTATGGCTACACCTTC.

J is TRBJ2-5 and V is TRBV2; TRBD1 matches at 10 bases. The CDR3 is made up of 13 amino acids. Germline CDR1 and CDR2: SNHLY and FYNNEI. J lost 2 bases, V lost 8 bases, and 2 bases had no gene match. DNA of the CDR3: TGTGCCAGCGGGGGACAGGGGCAAGAGACCCAGTACTTC. Its translation: CASGGQGQETQYF.

This sequence joins TRBV28 and TRBJ2-7; D not certain. The germline V and J ends were trimmed by 5 bases and 1 base, with 15 bases remaining between them. The CDR3 runs to 15 residues. Per germline, CDR1 MDHEN and CDR2 SYDVKM. CDR3 in amino acids: CASSQMGFLSYEQYF. DNA for the CDR3: TGTGCCAGCAGTCAGATGGGGTTCTTATCCTACGAGCAGTACTTC. The whole variable domain, remainder taken from reference TRBV28 and TRBJ2-7, is DVKVTQSSRYLVKRTGEKVFLECVQDMDHENMFWYRQDPGLGLRLIYFSYDVKMKEKGDIPEGYSVSREKKERFSLILESASTNQTSMYLCASSQMGFLSYEQYFGPGTRLTVT.

V and J are TRBV4-2 and TRBJ2-3; 11 nucleotides line up with TRBD2. Germline CDR1 reads LGHNA; CDR2 reads YNFKEQ. The CDR3 extends over 20 amino acids. Trimming cost V 4 bases and J 3 bases; bases outside gene matches: 18. The CDR3 sequence is CASSPQGGASGRRRTDTQYF. The DNA of the CDR3 is TGTGCCAGCAGCCCTCAGGGGGGGGCTAGCGGGAGGAGGAGGACAGATACGCAGTATTTT.

V usage is TRBV7-3 and J usage is TRBJ2-7; 12 positions match TRBD2. The CDR3 totals 16 residues. J gave up 4 bases and V 4 bases, and 8 bases lay outside the gene matches. CDR1 is SGHTA and CDR2 is FQGTGA in the germline V gene. The CDR3 sequence is CASSSTWTSGTYEQYF. The CDR3 DNA is TGTGCCAGCAGCTCCACCTGGACTAGCGGGACGTACGAGCAGTACTTC.

This chain uses TRBV6-1 with TRBJ1-1, with D possibly being TRBD1 (5 bases). V gave up 3 bases and J gave up 3 bases, with 14 bases separating them. CDR3 size: 15 residues. Germline CDR1 MNHNS, CDR2 SASEGT. CDR3 in DNA: TGTGCCAGCAGTGATCTGTCAGCGGGACACACTGAAGCTTTCTTT. Amino acids: CASSDLSAGHTEAFF.

The sample holds one count of this clone. V is TRBV7-8 and J is TRBJ2-3, with 14 bases lining up with TRBD2. CDR1 and CDR2 (germline): SGHVS, FQNEAQ. The CDR3 loop spans 18 amino acids. V gave up 5 bases and J gave up 0 bases; unmatched junction bases: 7. The CDR3 coding sequence is TGTGCCAGCAGCCCGGGGACTAGCGGGAGCTTTAGCACAGATACGCAGTATTTT. Amino acid sequence: CASSPGTSGSFSTDTQYF.

About this clone itself: The junction does not match germline at one end; this may be a read error. V is TRBV5-4 and J is TRBJ1-2, with no clear D. This CDR3 region has 19 residues. Per germline, CDR1 SGHNT and CDR2 YYREEE (reference sequence). CDR3 region: CASRLGLENSRRVSYGYTF. In DNA, the CDR3 is TGTGCCAGCAGGTTGGGGTTAGAGAACAGCAGAAGAGTAAGCTATGGCTACACCTTC.

The V call is TRBV14, the J call TRBJ2-1; 14 bases line up with TRBD2. Per the germline V gene, CDR1 is SGHDN and CDR2 is FVKESK. This CDR3 contains 19 residues. V shed 3 bases and J 7 bases; nucleotides not matched to a gene: 14. The CDR3 DNA reads as TGTGCCAGCAGCCAGTTTATGACTAGCGGGAGGGTGACGAAAAATGAGCAGTTCTTC. This gives the protein CASSQFMTSGRVTKNEQFF.

The chain uses TRBV6-1 and TRBJ2-3; the D call may be TRBD1 or TRBD2 (6 bases each). In germline, CDR1 is MNHNS, CDR2 SASEGT. This CDR3 comprises 11 residues. Between the trimmed V and J ends, which lost 7 bases and 11 bases, there was a span of 13 bases. The CDR3 protein is CASMLGGGQYF. The CDR3 DNA follows: TGTGCCAGCATGTTAGGAGGGGGGCAGTATTTT.

The count of this clone is one. V and J are TRBV11-2 and TRBJ2-1; no clear D. Per the germline V gene, CDR1 is SGHAT and CDR2 is FQNNGV. Trimming cost V 5 bases and J 1 base, with 9 bases left between them. CDR3 length equals 14 residues. The CDR3 here is CASSPSDSYNEQFF. CDR3 DNA: TGTGCCAGCAGCCCATCTGATTCCTACAATGAGCAGTTCTTC.

This clone was detected only once. The chain uses TRBV27 and TRBJ1-1, with 7 bases fitting TRBD1. The CDR3 length is 16 residues. Germline V gene sequence: CDR1 MNHEY, CDR2 SMNVEV (reference sequence). Trimming removed 6 bases from V and 3 bases from J; junction bases left unmatched: 13. CDR3: CASRPSDRAYDTEAFF. The CDR3 DNA follows: TGTGCCAGCAGGCCGAGCGACAGGGCCTACGACACTGAAGCTTTCTTT.

V gene TRBV28 combines with J gene TRBJ1-4, with 8 bases aligning to TRBD1. This CDR3 is built from 17 residues. In germline, CDR1 is MDHEN, CDR2 SYDVKM. Trimming removed 4 bases from V and 8 bases from J; junction bases left unmatched: 15. CDR3: CASSYLRLGQGGEKLFF. CDR3 bases: TGTGCCAGCAGTTACCTCCGCCTTGGACAGGGCGGGGAAAAACTGTTTTTT. The full variable domain, completed using reference TRBV28 and TRBJ1-4, is DVKVTQSSRYLVKRTGEKVFLECVQDMDHENMFWYRQDPGLGLRLIYFSYDVKMKEKGDIPEGYSVSREKKERFSLILESASTNQTSMYLCASSYLRLGQGGEKLFFGSGTQLSVL.

The gene calls are TRBV4-1 and TRBJ2-3, with TRBD2 identical over 7 bases. Germline V gene data show CDR1 as MGHRA and CDR2 as YSYEKL. This CDR3 spans 12 amino acids. J was trimmed by 13 bases and V by 2 bases; bases with no gene match: 6. CDR3 sequence reads: CASSQTGLEKYF. Written as DNA, the CDR3 is TGCGCCAGCAGCCAAACCGGACTAGAAAAGTATTTT.

The J gene is TRBJ1-4, the V gene TRBV27; 9 bases are shared with TRBD1. The germline V gene has CDR1 MNHEY and CDR2 SMNVEV (reference sequence). The CDR3 runs to 14 residues. V shed 6 bases, J shed 6 bases, and the junction held 5 bases outside the gene matches. This CDR3 reads CASRLQGADEKLFF. CDR3 DNA sequence: TGTGCCAGCAGGTTACAGGGGGCGGATGAAAAACTGTTTTTT.

V is TRBV5-1 and J is TRBJ2-1; D tentatively fits TRBD1 or TRBD2 (5 bases each). Germline-derived CDR1 and CDR2 are SGHRS and YFSETQ. V was clipped by 3 bases and J by 6 bases, with 13 bases between them. The CDR3 loop spans 14 amino acids. The CDR3 DNA sequence: TGCGCCAGCAGCTCGGGACCCCTGCCCAATGAGCAGTTCTTC. It yields the protein CASSSGPLPNEQFF.

This rearrangement joins TRBV7-8 to TRBJ2-5, with 11 bases aligning to TRBD2. V lost 5 bases to trimming and J lost 4 bases; unmatched junction nucleotides: 6. This CDR3 contains 15 residues. Germline CDR1 is SGHVS and CDR2 is FQNEAQ. CDR3 loop: CASSGTSGKGETQYF. The CDR3, as DNA: TGTGCCAGCAGCGGGACTAGCGGAAAAGGAGAGACCCAGTACTTC.

The V and J genes are TRBV2 and TRBJ1-5; 9 bases line up with TRBD1. The CDR3 consists of 17 residues. Germline V gene data show CDR1 as SNHLY and CDR2 as FYNNEI. V dropped 6 bases and J dropped 0; count of bases not matched to a gene: 9. CDR3 in amino acids: CASRRTGDPYSNQPQHF. The CDR3 DNA sequence: TGTGCCAGCAGACGGACAGGGGACCCTTATAGCAATCAGCCCCAGCATTTT.

The rearrangement joins TRBV7-3 to TRBJ1-1, with 8 bases aligning to TRBD1. The CDR3 runs to 13 residues. The germline CDR1 and CDR2 sequences are SGHTA and FQGTGA. With 5 bases clipped from V and 4 bases from J, the junction kept 3 bases outside the gene matches. As DNA, the CDR3 is TGTGCCAGCAGCCCTACAGGGGGCACTGAAGCTTTCTTT. Translated: CASSPTGGTEAFF.

The V and J genes are TRBV21-1 and TRBJ2-7; no check of the table's D call, TRBD2, against the DNA was made. TRBV21-1 is annotated as a pseudogene. The CDR3 has 14 residues. Here the CDR3 DNA reads TGTGCCAGCAGCAAAGCTGGAGCCCCCTACGAGCAGTACTTC. Translating gives CASSKAGAPYEQYF.

A note on this clone: The same CDR3 arises from other DNA sequences in this sample as well. The V call is TRBV5-1, the J call TRBJ2-5; 7 bases are a match to TRBD1. CDR3 length: 13 amino acids. V shed 0 bases, J shed 5 bases, and the junction held 1 base outside the gene matches. CDR1 SGHRS and CDR2 YFSETQ come from the germline V gene. The CDR3 bases are TGCGCCAGCAGCTTGGGACAGGGTGAGACCCAGTACTTC. Translated, it gives CASSLGQGETQYF.

The chain carries TRBV28 and TRBJ1-5, with TRBD1 matching 8 bases. The CDR3 extends over 15 amino acids. The junction had 14 bases not matched to a gene; V was cut back by 7 bases and J by 9 bases. Germline V lookup: CDR1 MDHEN, CDR2 SYDVKM. The CDR3 DNA is TGTGCCAGCATAACCCCGACAGGGGACCGCTCGCCCCAGCATTTT. Translation: CASITPTGDRSPQHF.

The chain links TRBV7-9 to TRBJ2-6, with 7 bases identical to TRBD1. CDR3 length equals 18 residues. Per the germline V gene, CDR1 is SEHNR and CDR2 is FQNEAQ (reference sequence). V trimming: 5 bases; J trimming: 3 bases; junction bases outside the gene matches: 13. CDR3 in amino acids: CASSPPGQGVVGANVLTF. The DNA for the CDR3 is TGTGCCAGCAGCCCACCGGGGCAGGGGGTGGTTGGGGCCAACGTCCTGACTTTC.

The chain uses TRBV5-3 and TRBJ2-1; D is ambiguous. TRBV5-3 is annotated as an ORF whose role is uncertain. CDR3 length equals 16 residues. Trimming cost V 4 bases and J 0 bases, with 14 bases left between them. The CDR3 DNA follows: TGTGCCAGAAGCGTAATTCATTCCCGCTCCTACAATGAGCAGTTCTTC. Its translation: CARSVIHSRSYNEQFF.

J is TRBJ1-4 and V is TRBV2; D perhaps matches TRBD1 (5 bases). The CDR3 has 13 residues. V gave up 7 bases and J gave up 5 bases, with 11 bases separating them. Germline assignment: CDR1 SNHLY and CDR2 FYNNEI. CDR3 in DNA: TGTGCCAGCAAGTGGGACGGCAATGAAAAACTGTTTTTT. It codes for CASKWDGNEKLFF.

This chain links TRBV29-1 with TRBJ2-3; D remains ambiguous. CDR3 length equals 12 residues. With 2 bases removed from V and 4 bases from J, the gap between germline ends came to 7 bases. Germline CDR1 is SQVTM and CDR2 is ANQGSEA. The CDR3, as DNA: TGCAGCGTTGAACAGTCGTCAGATACGCAGTATTTT. This codes for CSVEQSSDTQYF.